This T cell receptor beta chain was retrieved from a study of blood T cell repertoires in COVID-19. Study information: COVID-19 samples, acute and convalescent, were from the United States, Italy and Spain. Sample material is recorded as cDNA or gDNA derived from T cells, B-cell-depleted T cells, or PBMCs.

The V end lost 8 bases, the J end lost 2 bases, and 12 bases lay between the germline ends. This CDR3 contains 13 residues. Looked up from germline, CDR1 is MNHEY and CDR2 is SMNVEV (reference sequence). As processed by the authors: From reference gene primer amplification, estimates of nucleated cell counts were derived. TCRdb's copy holds only in-frame clones and misses some; the assay was immunoSEQ multiplex PCR. The DNA gave D and trimming, while V, J and clone size come from that table. The sample lists 120,000 to 150,000 clones; around 83% were seen once. Specimen: peripheral blood. This clonotype was obtained from an elderly woman with acute or convalescent COVID-19. The chain joins TRBV27 to TRBJ1-1, with D possibly matching TRBD1 (5 bases). The CDR3 bases are TGTGCCAGCCGGGGGGAGGGTAACACTGAAGCTTTCTTT. This codes for CASRGEGNTEAFF.